This is a list of T cell receptor beta chains from one sample in a study of T cell responses to AZD1222 COVID-19 vaccine. Assay used: immunoSEQ multiplex PCR; TCRdb lists only in-frame clones, some missing. The table shows fewer than 300,000 clones, with roughly 93% occurring only once. The sample was peripheral blood, taken on day 0 of AZD1222 vaccination. Every receptor here comes from an adult in good health. Each CDR3 is given with its conserved first and last residue. The order of the fields is V gene, J gene, CDR3 protein.

TRBV3-1/TRBV3-2,TRBJ2-3,CASSVPGTGTRDTQYF
TRBV9,TRBJ2-2,CASSHNTGELFF
TRBV9,TRBJ2-1,CASSVGTGAGNEQFF
TRBV28,TRBJ1-1,CASNLRDRAVAFF
TRBV7-9,TRBJ2-7,CASSPLPSGRTYEQYF
TRBV27,TRBJ2-1,CASSSSDLSSYNEQFF
TRBV28,TRBJ2-3,CASSQPGQGTSTDTQYF
TRBV12-3/TRBV12-4,TRBJ2-5,CASSLKQKETQYF
TRBV4-3,TRBJ1-3,CASSRYSGNTIYF
TRBV28,TRBJ1-2,CASSSGQGSYGYTF
TRBV6-5,TRBJ1-1,CASSYYQGAEAFF
TRBV4-3,TRBJ2-3,CASSKGLAGADTQYF
TRBV28,TRBJ1-5,CASSPGRAGNQPQHF
TRBV6-5,TRBJ2-2,CASSYSGGTGELFF
TRBV21-1,TRBJ2-1,CASSGGTGYNEQFF
TRBV18,TRBJ2-7,CASSPRTGPIEQYF
TRBV19,TRBJ1-4,CASNSPLGLNEKLFF
TRBV27,TRBJ1-1,CASSLSSRWGEGEAFF
TRBV11-2,TRBJ1-2,CASSPQGDYGYTF
TRBV7-3,TRBJ1-1,CASSLNPPGVNTEAFF
TRBV12-3/TRBV12-4,TRBJ1-1,CASSLSEAEAFF
TRBV2,TRBJ2-7,CASSRAGGPGSYEQYF
TRBV7-8,TRBJ1-4,CASGGTSTNEKLFF
TRBV19,TRBJ2-1,CASSEVQPTPYNEQFF
TRBV5-6,TRBJ2-7,CASSLAGQPYEQYF
TRBV4-3,TRBJ1-3,CASSQLLGGTGNTIYF
TRBV12-3/TRBV12-4,TRBJ1-2,CASSLGRQTVCTF
TRBV12-1,TRBJ2-7,CASPAMGSYEQYF
TRBV7-2,TRBJ2-6,CASSLVRTVSGANVLTF
TRBV3-1/TRBV3-2,TRBJ2-1,CASSQRAGNGQFF
TRBV6-2/TRBV6-3,TRBJ2-7,CASSYSRLGTYEQYF
TRBV7-9,TRBJ1-2,CASSPGTGYGYTF
TRBV7-9,TRBJ1-2,CASSFPSGAGGYTF
TRBV11-2,TRBJ2-1,CASSPPSGGRGEQFF
TRBV28,TRBJ2-7,CASSFPTTSYEQYF
TRBV5-1,TRBJ1-3,CASSLDGTGNTIYF
TRBV3-1/TRBV3-2,TRBJ2-5,CASSRRQSEETQYF
TRBV7-2,TRBJ2-2,CASSLNALSNTGELFF
TRBV9,TRBJ1-4,CASSVEGFNEKLFF
TRBV5-1,TRBJ1-5,CASSLMGGGQPQHF
TRBV7-9,TRBJ1-6,CASSLRGQNYNSPLHF
TRBV2,TRBJ1-1,CASSPDRVGNTEAFF
TRBV7-6,TRBJ1-6,CASSLAPSWGADSPLHF
TRBV7-9,TRBJ2-1,CASSWDGNNEQFF
TRBV5-1,TRBJ1-5,CASSLGTGGDQPQHF
TRBV19,TRBJ2-1,CASSPGSYNEQFF
TRBV7-6,TRBJ1-1,CASSPLGGRSNTEAFF
TRBV5-1,TRBJ2-5,CASSLASLAGGQETQYF
TRBV9,TRBJ1-2,CASSVDQGGGYTF
TRBV5-1,TRBJ2-3,CASSFSGVAPDTQYF
TRBV5-1,TRBJ1-1,CASSTSGPAIHTEAFF
TRBV5-6,TRBJ1-2,CASSLSGQGADNYGYTF
TRBV2,TRBJ1-2,CASRENKPSSYGYTF
TRBV7-3,TRBJ1-6,CASTDFKGTLGNSPLHF
TRBV28,TRBJ2-7,CASLRGADYEQYF